The present T cell receptor (beta chain) was sequenced within a study of siplizumab effects on memory and regulatory T cells. Only in-frame clones appear in the TCRdb table, and some are missing; sequencing was by immunoSEQ multiplex PCR. The sample contains over 95,000 clones, approximately 92% of which appear only once. V lost 4 bases and J lost 7; bases outside the gene matches: 7. From germline, CDR1 is SGHNT and CDR2 YYREEE (reference sequence). This CDR3 is 15 amino acids long. The receptor was isolated from a human donor in good health. The material sequenced was non-Treg CD4+ T cells sorted from blood. The chain uses TRBV5-4 and TRBJ2-1; 11 bases fit TRBD2. DNA for the CDR3: TGTGCCAGCAGCCTGAGACTAGCGGGGAATAATGAGCAGTTCTTC. It encodes CASSLRLAGNNEQFF.